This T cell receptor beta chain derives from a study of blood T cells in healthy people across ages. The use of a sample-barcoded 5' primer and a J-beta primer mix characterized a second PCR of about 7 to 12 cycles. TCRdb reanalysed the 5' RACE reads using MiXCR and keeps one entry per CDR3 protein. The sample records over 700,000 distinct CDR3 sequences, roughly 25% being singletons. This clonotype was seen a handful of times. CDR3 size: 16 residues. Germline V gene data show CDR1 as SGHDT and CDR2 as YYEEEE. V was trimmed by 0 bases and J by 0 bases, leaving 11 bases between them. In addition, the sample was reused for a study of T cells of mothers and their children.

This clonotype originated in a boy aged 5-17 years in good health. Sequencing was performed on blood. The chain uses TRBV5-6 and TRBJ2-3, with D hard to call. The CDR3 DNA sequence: TGTGCCAGCAGCTTGGCTGCACGGAGTAGCACAGATACGCAGTATTTT. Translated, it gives CASSLAARSSTDTQYF.